This passage covers 20 T cell receptor beta chains from one sample sequenced in a study of blood T cell repertoires in COVID-19. Clones were read by immunoSEQ multiplex PCR, and TCRdb kept only the in-frame ones, dropping some. The repertoire consists of about 270,000 clones, with 80% to 85% occurring once and the leading ten covering under 3%. Sequenced input: peripheral blood. Receptor source: a woman aged 55-75 years with active or convalescent COVID-19.

The chain carries TRBV19 and TRBJ1-5; possibly TRBD1 for D (5 bases). From germline, CDR1 is LNHDA and CDR2 SQIVND (reference sequence). Deletions cut 7 bases from V and 5 bases from J, with 15 bases between. CDR3 length: 14 amino acids. The chain's CDR3 is CASTPGGKDQPQHF. For the CDR3, the DNA is TGTGCCAGTACTCCCGGGGGGAAGGATCAGCCCCAGCATTTT.

V usage is TRBV15 and J usage is TRBJ1-2, with TRBD1 identical over 8 bases. The CDR3 contains 15 residues. J lost 5 bases, V lost 6 bases, and 11 bases had no gene match. Germline V lookup: CDR1 LNHNV, CDR2 YYDKDF (reference sequence). CDR3 in amino acids: CATSPSSGGDYGYTF. In nucleotides, the CDR3 is TGTGCCACCAGTCCGAGCTCAGGGGGCGATTATGGCTACACCTTC.

This clone was seen once. The rearrangement joins TRBV4-2 to TRBJ1-4; D not resolved. The germline V gene encodes CDR1 LGHNA and CDR2 YNFKEQ. With 6 bases removed from V and 6 bases from J, the gap between germline ends came to 11 bases. This CDR3 has 13 residues. The CDR3 spells CASRSGPDEKLFF. CDR3 in DNA: TGTGCCAGCAGGTCCGGTCCCGATGAAAAACTGTTTTTT.

The chain couples TRBV15 to TRBJ1-5; 9 bases line up with TRBD1. V lost 4 bases to trimming and J lost 4 bases; unmatched junction nucleotides: 8. Germline CDR1 is LNHNV and CDR2 is YYDKDF (reference sequence). The CDR3 is 16 residues long. The CDR3 loop reads CATSTDGQGLNQPQHF. CDR3 bases: TGTGCCACCAGCACGGATGGACAGGGGCTAAATCAGCCCCAGCATTTT.

This chain connects TRBV29-1 to TRBJ2-7, with D perhaps TRBD2 (5 bases). The germline V and J ends were trimmed by 4 bases and 5 bases, with 12 bases remaining between them. The length of the CDR3 is 12 residues. Germline V gene sequence: CDR1 SQVTM, CDR2 ANQGSEA. The CDR3 is CSVGEYGNEQYF. CDR3 DNA sequence: TGCAGCGTTGGGGAGTATGGAAACGAGCAGTACTTC.

The chain combines TRBV7-8 with TRBJ1-5; D perhaps matches TRBD1 (5 bases). CDR3 length: 14 residues. The germline V gene has CDR1 SGHVS and CDR2 FQNEAQ. V was cut by 3 bases and J by 6 bases, with 12 bases left in between. CDR3 DNA sequence: TGTGCCAGCAGCTTGGGGGGGAGGGCTCAGCCCCAGCATTTT. It specifies CASSLGGRAQPQHF. The full variable domain, completed using reference TRBV7-8 and TRBJ1-5, is GAGVSQSPRYKVAKRGQDVALRCDPISGHVSLFWYQQALGQGPEFLTYFQNEAQLDKSGLPSDRFFAERPEGSVSTLKIQRTQQEDSAVYLCASSLGGRAQPQHFGDGTRLSIL.

The chain uses TRBV19 and TRBJ1-1, with TRBD1 as a possible D gene (6 bases). The germline V gene encodes CDR1 LNHDA and CDR2 SQIVND (reference sequence). This CDR3 has 16 amino acids. With 5 bases removed from V and 1 base from J, the gap between germline ends came to 17 bases. For the CDR3, the DNA is TGTGCCAGTAGTTACCGGGACATCTGGGCGAACACTGAAGCTTTCTTT. Its protein is CASSYRDIWANTEAFF.

This chain links TRBV5-1 with TRBJ2-1, with D perhaps matching TRBD1 (6 bases). From germline, CDR1 is SGHRS and CDR2 YFSETQ. Trimming removed 4 bases from V and 0 bases from J, with 14 bases in between. The CDR3 is made up of 16 amino acids. The CDR3 sequence: CASSPTGRGSYNEQFF. In DNA form, the CDR3 reads TGCGCCAGCAGCCCTACAGGGAGAGGCTCCTACAATGAGCAGTTCTTC. The full variable domain, its missing parts supplied by reference TRBV5-1 and TRBJ2-1, is KAGVTQTPRYLIKTRGQQVTLSCSPISGHRSVSWYQQTPGQGLQFLFEYFSETQRNKGNFPGRFSGRQFSNSRSEMNVSTLELGDSALYLCASSPTGRGSYNEQFFGPGTRLTVL.

The chain employs TRBV7-6 and TRBJ1-3; D is ambiguous. The V end lost 1 base, the J end lost 2 bases, and 9 bases lay between the germline ends. Per germline, CDR1 SGHVS and CDR2 FNYEAQ. This CDR3 spans 15 amino acids. The CDR3 region is CASSLVREAGNTIYF. CDR3 in DNA: TGTGCCAGCAGCTTAGTGCGGGAGGCTGGAAACACCATATATTTT.

The chain links TRBV19 to TRBJ2-3, with 12 bases fitting TRBD2. The CDR3 covers 14 residues. J lost 8 bases, V lost 2 bases, and 2 bases had no gene match. Germline V gene sequence: CDR1 LNHDA, CDR2 SQIVND (reference sequence). The CDR3 DNA reads TGTGCCAGTAGTATAAGACTAGCGGGGGCTACGCAGTATTTT. Translating it yields CASSIRLAGATQYF.

The chain couples TRBV3-1 (or the pseudogene TRBV3-2) to TRBJ2-5; maybe TRBD2 (6 bases). The length of the CDR3 is 13 residues. In germline, CDR1 is LGHDT, CDR2 YNNKEL (reference sequence). V lost 0 bases to trimming and J lost 7 bases, with 9 bases between them. CDR3 protein: CASSQDLEGTQYF. The CDR3 region has the DNA TGTGCCAGCAGCCAAGACCTGGAGGGGACCCAGTACTTC.

J is TRBJ1-2 and V is TRBV11-2; TRBD1 matches 7 bases. The CDR3 spans 18 residues. Germline values: CDR1 SGHAT, CDR2 FQNNGV. V lost 5 bases to trimming and J lost 6 bases; unmatched junction nucleotides: 21. CDR3 in DNA: TGTGCCAGCAGCCCAAGAACCCGACAGGGTTCTTTTGTCGATGGCTACACCTTC. Translating it yields CASSPRTRQGSFVDGYTF.

The rearrangement uses TRBV7-9 and TRBJ1-1; weak D call: TRBD1 (5 bases). Germline CDR1 reads SEHNR; CDR2 reads FQNEAQ (reference sequence). The CDR3 loop spans 16 amino acids. V was pared by 4 bases and J by 4 bases, with 19 bases between. DNA of the CDR3: TGTGCCAGCAGCTCCTCCCCGAGTGCTGGGGCCACTGAAGCTTTCTTT. It translates to CASSSSPSAGATEAFF. Combining the CDR3 with reference TRBV7-9 and TRBJ1-1 gives the whole variable domain DTGVSQNPRHKITKRGQNVTFRCDPISEHNRLYWYRQTLGQGPEFLTYFQNEAQLEKSRLLSDRFSAERPKGSFSTLEIQRTEQGDSAMYLCASSSSPSAGATEAFFGQGTRLTVV.

This clone came up many times. The chain joins TRBV3-1 (or the pseudogene TRBV3-2) to TRBJ1-4; D unresolved. Between the trimmed V and J ends, which lost 4 bases and 5 bases, there was a span of 5 bases. This CDR3 is 12 amino acids long. The germline CDR1 and CDR2 sequences are LGHDT and YNNKEL (reference sequence). CDR3 nucleotide sequence: TGTGCCAGCAGCCCCGTAAATGAAAAACTGTTTTTT. This codes for CASSPVNEKLFF.

The count of this clone is one. This chain connects TRBV6-5 to TRBJ2-7; 7 bases map to TRBD2. Germline values: CDR1 MNHEY, CDR2 SVGAGI. This CDR3 spans 14 amino acids. After removal of 6 bases from V and 5 bases from J, the junction contained 10 bases not matched to a gene. CDR3 DNA sequence: TGTGCCAGCAGGAGCCGGGGGGAGTACCACGAGCAGTACTTC. It specifies CASRSRGEYHEQYF.

In this sample, this clone turned up a few times. This chain joins TRBV4-3 and TRBJ2-7, with no clear D. The ends were cut back, 0 bases at V and 7 bases at J, with 13 bases in the middle. Germline CDR1 reads LGHNA; CDR2 reads YSLEER. This CDR3 comprises 14 residues. The CDR3 region has the DNA TGCGCCAGCAGCCAAGATCCAGGTATGGGTGAGCAGTACTTC. It encodes CASSQDPGMGEQYF.

The CDR3 reads CASSLATASGGAYEQYF. The DNA for the CDR3 is TGTGCCAGCAGCTTAGCGACGGCGAGCGGGGGGGCCTACGAGCAGTACTTC. This chain uses TRBV11-1 with TRBJ2-7; 10 bases are a match to TRBD2. Germline CDR1 and CDR2: SGHAT and FQDESV (reference sequence). CDR3 length: 17 amino acids. V lost 0 bases, J lost 2 bases, and 7 bases stayed unmatched.

The chain carries TRBV7-7 and TRBJ2-1, with D unclear. The ends were cut back, 5 bases at V and 7 bases at J, with 12 bases in the middle. CDR1 and CDR2 (germline): SSHAT, FNYEAQ (reference sequence). This CDR3 is 13 amino acids long. The CDR3 DNA is TGTGCCAGCAGCCTCGGGTTCGGGAATGAGCAGTTCTTC. Translating it yields CASSLGFGNEQFF.

V gene TRBV9 combines with J gene TRBJ1-2; a weak D match, TRBD1 (5 bases). V lost 3 bases to trimming and J lost 1 base, with 19 bases between them. Germline V gene lookup returns CDR1 SGDLS and CDR2 YYNGEE. The CDR3 is 17 amino acids. This CDR3 reads CASSARTGQGNNYGYTF. The DNA for the CDR3 is TGTGCCAGCAGCGCTCGGACGGGCCAGGGCAATAACTATGGCTACACCTTC.

This chain joins TRBV19 and TRBJ1-1; possible D gene TRBD1, 6 bases. This CDR3 region has 14 residues. The germline gives CDR1 LNHDA, CDR2 SQIVND (reference sequence). Trimming took 5 bases from V and 5 from J, leaving 15 bases between them. In nucleotides, the CDR3 is TGTGCCAGTAGTGAGGATTTAACAGGGACTGAAGCTTTCTTT. Amino acids: CASSEDLTGTEAFF.